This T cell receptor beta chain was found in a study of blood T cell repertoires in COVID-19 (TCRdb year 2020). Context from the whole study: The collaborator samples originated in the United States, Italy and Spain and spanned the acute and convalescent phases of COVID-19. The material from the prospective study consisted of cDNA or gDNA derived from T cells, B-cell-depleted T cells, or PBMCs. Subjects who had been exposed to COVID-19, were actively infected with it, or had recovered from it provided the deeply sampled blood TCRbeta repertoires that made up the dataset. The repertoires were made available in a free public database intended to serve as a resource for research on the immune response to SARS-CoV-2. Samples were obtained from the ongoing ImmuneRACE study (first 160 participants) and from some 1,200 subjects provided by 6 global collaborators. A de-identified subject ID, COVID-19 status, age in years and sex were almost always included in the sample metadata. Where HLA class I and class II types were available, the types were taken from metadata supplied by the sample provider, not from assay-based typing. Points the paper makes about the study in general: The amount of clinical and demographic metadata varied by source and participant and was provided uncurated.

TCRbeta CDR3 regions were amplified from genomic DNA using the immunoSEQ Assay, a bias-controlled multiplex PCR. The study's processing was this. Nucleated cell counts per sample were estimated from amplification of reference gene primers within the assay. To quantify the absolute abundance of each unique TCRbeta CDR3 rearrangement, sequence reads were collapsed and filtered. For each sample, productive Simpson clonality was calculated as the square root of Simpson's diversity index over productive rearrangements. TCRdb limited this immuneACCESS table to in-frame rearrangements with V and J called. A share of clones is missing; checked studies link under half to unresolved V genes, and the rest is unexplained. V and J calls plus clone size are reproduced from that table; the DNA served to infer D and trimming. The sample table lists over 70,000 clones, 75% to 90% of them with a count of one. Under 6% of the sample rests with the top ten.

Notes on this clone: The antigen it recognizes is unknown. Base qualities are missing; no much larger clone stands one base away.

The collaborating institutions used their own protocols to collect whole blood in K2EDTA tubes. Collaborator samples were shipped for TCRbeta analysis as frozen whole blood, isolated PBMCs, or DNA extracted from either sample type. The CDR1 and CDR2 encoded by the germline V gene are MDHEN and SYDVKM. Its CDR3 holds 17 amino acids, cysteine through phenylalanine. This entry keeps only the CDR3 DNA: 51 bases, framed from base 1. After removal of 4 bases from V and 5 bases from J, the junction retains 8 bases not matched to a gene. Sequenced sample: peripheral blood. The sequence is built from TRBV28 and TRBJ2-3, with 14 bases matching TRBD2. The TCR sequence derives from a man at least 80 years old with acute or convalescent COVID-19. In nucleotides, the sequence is TGTGCCAGCAGTTCTGGACTAGCGGGGGGAGGCGGAGATACGCAGTATTTT. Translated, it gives CASSSGLAGGGGDTQYF.